Described below is a single T cell receptor (beta chain) sequence and its context. Antigen specificity is unknown. Method: immunoSEQ multiplex PCR; TCRdb's copy keeps in-frame clones and lacks some. The sample shows tens of thousands of clones, more than 70% of them seen only once. This sample is drawn from a study of OX40 agonist ivuxolimab in advanced cancers. Looking at the study overall: Patients received ivuxolimab, an agonistic anti-OX40 (CD134) antibody. Participants could have had prior anti-PD-1, anti-PD-L1 or anti-CTLA-4 therapy, and 40% had some. Study-wide points: At doses 0.1 to 3.0 mg/kg, CD4+ and CD8+ clones expanded. CD8+ T cells averaged more expanded clones than CD4+.

This sequence was found in an adult with an advanced solid tumor such as melanoma, head and neck, liver or kidney cancer. This specimen was CD4+ or CD8+ T cells sorted from blood, taken in a trial of the OX40 agonist ivuxolimab.

The CDR3 protein is CASSLSPGWGYNEQFF. As DNA, the CDR3 is TGTGCCAGCAGTTTATCACCAGGGTGGGGGTACAATGAGCAGTTCTTC. V usage is TRBV28 and J usage is TRBJ2-1; D tentatively reads TRBD1 or TRBD2 (5 bases each). This CDR3 contains 16 residues. The ends were cut back, 1 base at V and 4 bases at J, with 14 bases in the middle. Germline V gives CDR1 MDHEN, CDR2 SYDVKM.